Included here is one T cell receptor beta chain sequence, with context. The antigen is undetermined. The data stem from a study of cytomegalovirus exposure and HLA in healthy donors. Study conclusions and caveats: High specificity and sensitivity for cytomegalovirus status were reported for the classifier.

Clones were read by immunoSEQ multiplex PCR, and TCRdb kept only the in-frame ones, dropping some. The table lists around 300,000 clones, 87% of them singletons. The CDR3 runs to 14 residues. V shed 3 bases and J shed 1 base, with 8 bases lying between them. The V gene's germline CDR1 is MNHEY and CDR2 SMNVEV (reference sequence). The sequenced sample was PBMCs. The genes are TRBV27 and TRBJ2-3; D is unresolved. The clonotype originates from a woman in her twenties or thirties in good health and CMV-seropositive. The CDR3 sequence is CASSFLPRTDTQYF. CDR3 sequence (DNA): TGTGCCAGCAGTTTTCTACCGCGCACAGATACGCAGTATTTT.